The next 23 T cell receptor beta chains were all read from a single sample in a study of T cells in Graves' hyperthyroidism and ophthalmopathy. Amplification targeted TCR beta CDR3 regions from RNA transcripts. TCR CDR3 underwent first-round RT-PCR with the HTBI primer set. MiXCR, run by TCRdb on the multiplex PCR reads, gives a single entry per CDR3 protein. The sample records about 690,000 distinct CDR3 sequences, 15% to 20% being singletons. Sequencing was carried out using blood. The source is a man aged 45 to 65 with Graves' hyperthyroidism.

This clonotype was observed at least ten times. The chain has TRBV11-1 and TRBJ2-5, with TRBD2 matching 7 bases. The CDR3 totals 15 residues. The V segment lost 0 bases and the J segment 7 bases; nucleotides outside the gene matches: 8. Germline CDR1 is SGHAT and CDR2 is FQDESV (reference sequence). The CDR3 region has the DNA TGTGCCAGCAGCTTAGCGCCTAGCGGTTTCGGGACCCAGTACTTC. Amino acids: CASSLAPSGFGTQYF.

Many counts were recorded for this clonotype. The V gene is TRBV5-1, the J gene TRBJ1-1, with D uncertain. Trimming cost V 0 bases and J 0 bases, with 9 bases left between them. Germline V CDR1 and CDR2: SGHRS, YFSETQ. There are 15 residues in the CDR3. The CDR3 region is CASSLGHSMNTEAFF. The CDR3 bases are TGCGCCAGCAGCTTGGGACATTCGATGAACACTGAAGCTTTCTTT.

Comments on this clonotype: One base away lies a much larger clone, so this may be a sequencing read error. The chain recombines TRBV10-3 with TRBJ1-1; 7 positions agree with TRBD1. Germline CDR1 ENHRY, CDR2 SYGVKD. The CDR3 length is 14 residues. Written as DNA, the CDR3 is TGTACCATCAGTACAGGGGTGGCGAACACTGAAGCTTTCTTT. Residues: CTISTGVANTEAFF.

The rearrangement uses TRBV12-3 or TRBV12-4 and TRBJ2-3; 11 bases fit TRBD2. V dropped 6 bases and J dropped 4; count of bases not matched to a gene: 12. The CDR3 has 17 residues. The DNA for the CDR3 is TGTGCCAGCAGACCACTAGCGGGAGTTGGTTTGGCAGATACGCAGTATTTT. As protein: CASRPLAGVGLADTQYF.

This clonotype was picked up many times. This CDR3 reads CSAREDMNLNTEAFF. Here the CDR3 DNA reads TGCAGTGCTAGAGAGGACATGAATTTGAACACTGAAGCTTTCTTT. V is TRBV20-1 and J is TRBJ1-1; TRBD1 might be the D (5 bases). The germline gives CDR1 DFQATT, CDR2 SNEGSKA (reference sequence). Trimming took 0 bases from V and 0 from J, leaving 11 bases between them. The CDR3 runs 15 residues.

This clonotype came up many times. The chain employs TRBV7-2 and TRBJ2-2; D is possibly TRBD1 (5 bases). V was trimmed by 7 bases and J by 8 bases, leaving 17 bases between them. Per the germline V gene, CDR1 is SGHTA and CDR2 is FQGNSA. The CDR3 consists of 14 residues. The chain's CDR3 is CASTISGKKGELFF. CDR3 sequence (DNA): TGTGCCAGCACGATCTCAGGGAAGAAAGGGGAGCTGTTTTTT.

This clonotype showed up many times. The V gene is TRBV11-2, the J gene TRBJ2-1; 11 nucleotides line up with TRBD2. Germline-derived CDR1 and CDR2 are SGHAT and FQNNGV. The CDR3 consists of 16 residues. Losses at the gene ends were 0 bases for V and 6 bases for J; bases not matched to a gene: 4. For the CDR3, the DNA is TGTGCCAGCAGCTTAGATGGGGGGACTAGCGGCAATGAGCAGTTCTTC. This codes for CASSLDGGTSGNEQFF.

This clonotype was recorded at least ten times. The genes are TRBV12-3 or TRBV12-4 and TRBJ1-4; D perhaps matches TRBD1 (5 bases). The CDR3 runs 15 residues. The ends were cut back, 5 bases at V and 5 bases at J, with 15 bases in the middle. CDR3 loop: CASSAPTDLNEKLFF. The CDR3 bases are TGTGCCAGCAGTGCCCCGACAGATTTAAATGAAAAACTGTTTTTT.

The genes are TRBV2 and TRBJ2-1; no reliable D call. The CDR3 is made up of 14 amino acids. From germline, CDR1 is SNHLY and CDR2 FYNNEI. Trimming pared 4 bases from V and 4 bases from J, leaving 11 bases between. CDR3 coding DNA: TGTGCCAGCAGTGCTCTCCGGGCGTACAATGAGCAGTTCTTC. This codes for CASSALRAYNEQFF.

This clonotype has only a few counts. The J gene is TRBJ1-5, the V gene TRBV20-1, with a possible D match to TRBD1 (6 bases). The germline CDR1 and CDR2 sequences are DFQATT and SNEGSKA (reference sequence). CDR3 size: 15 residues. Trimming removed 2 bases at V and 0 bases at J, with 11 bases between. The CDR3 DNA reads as TGCAGTGCTAGACCCCCAGGGGTTAGCAATCAGCCCCAGCATTTT. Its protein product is CSARPPGVSNQPQHF.

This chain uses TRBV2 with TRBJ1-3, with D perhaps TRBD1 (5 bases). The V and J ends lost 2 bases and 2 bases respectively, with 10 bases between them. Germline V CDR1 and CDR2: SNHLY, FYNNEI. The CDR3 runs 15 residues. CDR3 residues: CASSERRAAGNTIYF. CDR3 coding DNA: TGTGCCAGCAGTGAACGCAGGGCAGCTGGAAACACCATATATTTT.

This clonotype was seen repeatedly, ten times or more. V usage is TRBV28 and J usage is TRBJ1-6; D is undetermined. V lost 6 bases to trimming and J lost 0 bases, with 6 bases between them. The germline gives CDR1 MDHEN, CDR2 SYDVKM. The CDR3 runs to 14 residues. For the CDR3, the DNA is TGTGCCAGCAGCTTTAGCTCCTATAATTCACCCCTCCACTTT. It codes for CASSFSSYNSPLHF.

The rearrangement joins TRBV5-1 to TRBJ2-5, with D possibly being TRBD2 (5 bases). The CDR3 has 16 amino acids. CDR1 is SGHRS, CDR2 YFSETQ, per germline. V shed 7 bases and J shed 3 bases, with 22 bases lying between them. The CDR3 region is CASVRGPRVPEETQYF. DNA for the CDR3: TGCGCCAGCGTACGGGGTCCTCGGGTTCCCGAAGAGACCCAGTACTTC.

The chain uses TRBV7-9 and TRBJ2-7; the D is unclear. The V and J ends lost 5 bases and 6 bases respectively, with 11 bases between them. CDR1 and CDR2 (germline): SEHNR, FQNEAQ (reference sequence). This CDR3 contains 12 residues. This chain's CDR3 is CASSRPGCEQYF. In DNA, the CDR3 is TGTGCCAGCAGCCGACCGGGCTGCGAGCAGTACTTC.

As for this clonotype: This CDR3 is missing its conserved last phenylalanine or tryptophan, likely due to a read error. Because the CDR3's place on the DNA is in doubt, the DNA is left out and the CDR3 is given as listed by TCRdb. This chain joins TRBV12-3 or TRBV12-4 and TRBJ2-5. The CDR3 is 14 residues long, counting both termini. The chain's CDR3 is CASSLADHRETLYV.

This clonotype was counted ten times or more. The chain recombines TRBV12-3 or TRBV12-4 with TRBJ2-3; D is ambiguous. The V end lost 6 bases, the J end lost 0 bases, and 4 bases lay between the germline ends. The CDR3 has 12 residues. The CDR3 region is CASRPSTDTQYF. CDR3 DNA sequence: TGTGCCAGCAGGCCTAGCACAGATACGCAGTATTTT.

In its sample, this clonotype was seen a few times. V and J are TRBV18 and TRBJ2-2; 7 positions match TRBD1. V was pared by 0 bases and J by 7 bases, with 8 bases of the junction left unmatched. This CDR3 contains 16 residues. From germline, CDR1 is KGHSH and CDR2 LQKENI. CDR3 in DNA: TGTGCCAGCTCACCACCGGGACAGTCAGGCATCGGGGAGCTGTTTTTT. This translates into CASSPPGQSGIGELFF.

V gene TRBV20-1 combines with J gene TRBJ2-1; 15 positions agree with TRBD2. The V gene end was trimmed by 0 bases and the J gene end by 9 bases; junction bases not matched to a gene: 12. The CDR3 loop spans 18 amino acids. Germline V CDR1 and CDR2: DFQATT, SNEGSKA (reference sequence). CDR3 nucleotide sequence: TGCAGTGCTAGAGATTTGAGAAGGACTAGCGGGGGGGCCTTTGAGCAGTTCTTC. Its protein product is CSARDLRRTSGGAFEQFF.

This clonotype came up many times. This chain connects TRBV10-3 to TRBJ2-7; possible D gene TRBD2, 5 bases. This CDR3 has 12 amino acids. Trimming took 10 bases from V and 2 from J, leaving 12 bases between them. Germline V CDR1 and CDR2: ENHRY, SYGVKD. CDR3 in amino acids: CASRTPTYEQYF. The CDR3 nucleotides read TGTGCCAGTAGGACTCCGACCTACGAGCAGTACTTC.

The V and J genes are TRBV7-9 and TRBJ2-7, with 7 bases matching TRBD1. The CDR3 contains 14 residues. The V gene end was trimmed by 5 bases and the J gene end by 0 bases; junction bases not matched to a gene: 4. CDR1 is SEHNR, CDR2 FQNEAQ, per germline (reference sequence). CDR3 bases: TGTGCCAGCAGCATACAGGGGAACTCCTACGAGCAGTACTTC. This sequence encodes CASSIQGNSYEQYF.

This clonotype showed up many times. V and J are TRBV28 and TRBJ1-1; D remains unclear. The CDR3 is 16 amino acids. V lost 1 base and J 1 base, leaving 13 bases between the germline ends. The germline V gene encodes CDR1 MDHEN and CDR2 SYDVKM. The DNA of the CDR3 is TGTGCCAGCAGTTTATATCGACCCGGTTCGAACACTGAAGCTTTCTTT. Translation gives CASSLYRPGSNTEAFF. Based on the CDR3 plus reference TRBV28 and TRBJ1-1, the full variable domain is DVKVTQSSRYLVKRTGEKVFLECVQDMDHENMFWYRQDPGLGLRLIYFSYDVKMKEKGDIPEGYSVSREKKERFSLILESASTNQTSMYLCASSLYRPGSNTEAFFGQGTRLTVV.

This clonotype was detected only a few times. The CDR3 region has the DNA TGCAGTGCGCCTCTCGGGACTAGCGGGAGGTTGGGGACCGGGGAGCTGTTTTTT. Encoded protein: CSAPLGTSGRLGTGELFF. This rearrangement joins TRBV20-1 to TRBJ2-2; 15 nucleotides align to TRBD2. Germline V lookup: CDR1 DFQATT, CDR2 SNEGSKA (reference sequence). The CDR3 has 18 amino acids. V was pared by 6 bases and J by 5 bases, with 13 bases of the junction left unmatched.

The DNA of the CDR3 is TGTGCCAGTAGTGAAGGACTTACCTACAATGAGCAGTTCTTC. Its protein is CASSEGLTYNEQFF. The chain combines TRBV19 with TRBJ2-1; a weak D match, TRBD2 (5 bases). The CDR3 runs to 14 residues. Trimming left V 5 bases short and J 2 bases short, with 10 bases between. Germline V gene lookup returns CDR1 LNHDA and CDR2 SQIVND (reference sequence).